These 13 T cell receptor beta chains were all obtained from the same sample, sequenced in a study of shared clonotypes between healthy human individuals (dated by TCRdb to about 2020). The protocol used for the library was the immunoSEQ multiplex PCR assay. TCRdb took over this immuneACCESS table, retaining in-frame rearrangements with V and J assigned. Such tables are incomplete; in checked studies, under half of the missing clones stem from an unresolved V gene, and the remainder is unexplained. The sample table lists millions of clones, just over 90% of them with a count of one. Together, the top ten hold about 0.37% of the sample. The specimen was naive CD4+ T cells from PBMCs. The cell subset or site label here, explained by the study, means: CD45RA+ positively selected. These TCRs come from a man younger than 35 in good health. Some clones in this sample may be carry-over from other donors' samples.

The V gene is TRBV5-1, the J gene TRBJ2-1; D is possibly TRBD2 (5 bases). The CDR3 is 16 residues long. Deletions cut 0 bases from V and 6 bases from J, with 16 bases between. Germline V lookup: CDR1 SGHRS, CDR2 YFSETQ. DNA of the CDR3: TGCGCCAGCAGCTTGGATTGGCGGAGCGGTGGCAATGAGCAGTTCTTC. It codes for CASSLDWRSGGNEQFF. Variable domain in full (rest from reference TRBV5-1 and TRBJ2-1): KAGVTQTPRYLIKTRGQQVTLSCSPISGHRSVSWYQQTPGQGLQFLFEYFSETQRNKGNFPGRFSGRQFSNSRSEMNVSTLELGDSALYLCASSLDWRSGGNEQFFGPGTRLTVL.

The V call is TRBV27, the J call TRBJ1-1; D might be TRBD1 (5 bases). The V end lost 6 bases, the J end lost 3 bases, and 14 bases lay between the germline ends. Germline V lookup: CDR1 MNHEY, CDR2 SMNVEV (reference sequence). The length of the CDR3 is 14 residues. CDR3 DNA sequence: TGTGCCAGCAGGATAAGGGGAATGTACACTGAAGCTTTCTTT. Amino acids: CASRIRGMYTEAFF.

The V and J genes are TRBV7-2 and TRBJ2-6, with TRBD1 matching 9 bases. Germline V gives CDR1 SGHTA, CDR2 FQGNSA. The CDR3 is 17 residues long. The V segment lost 2 bases and the J segment 2 bases; nucleotides outside the gene matches: 4. The CDR3 spells CASSLTGGGPGANVLTF. DNA of the CDR3: TGTGCCAGCAGCTTAACAGGGGGCGGCCCTGGGGCCAACGTCCTGACTTTC.

CDR3 DNA sequence: TGTGCCAGCAGCTACGGGACTAGCGGTAGCACAGATACGCAGTATTTT. This sequence encodes CASSYGTSGSTDTQYF. The gene calls are TRBV11-1 and TRBJ2-3, with 11 bases matching TRBD2. The CDR3 is 16 residues long. The trim removed 4 bases at V and 0 bases at J, leaving 3 bases unmatched. Germline values: CDR1 SGHAT, CDR2 FQDESV (reference sequence).

The CDR3 DNA reads as TGCGCCAGCAGCCAATCCGGGGGCGTTGGGGAAAAACTGTTTTTT. This encodes CASSQSGGVGEKLFF. The J gene is TRBJ1-4, the V gene TRBV4-1; D perhaps matches TRBD1 (6 bases). The CDR3 consists of 15 residues. Trimming removed 2 bases at V and 8 bases at J, with 15 bases between. The V gene's germline CDR1 is MGHRA and CDR2 YSYEKL.

In its sample, this clone was seen a few times. This sequence joins TRBV19 and TRBJ2-7; 7 nucleotides line up with TRBD1. The ends lost 10 bases at V and 7 bases at J; junction bases unmatched: 7. The length of the CDR3 is 11 residues. Germline-derived CDR1 and CDR2 are LNHDA and SQIVND (reference sequence). The CDR3 coding sequence is TGTGCCACCGGACAGGCAGGGGAGCAGTACTTC. Translation: CATGQAGEQYF. Full variable domain (missing parts from reference TRBV19 and TRBJ2-7): DGGITQSPKYLFRKEGQNVTLSCEQNLNHDAMYWYRQDPGQGLRLIYYSQIVNDFQKGDIAEGYSVSREKKESFPLTVTSAQKNPTAFYLCATGQAGEQYFGPGTRLTVT.

The chain combines TRBV18 with TRBJ1-4; TRBD1 aligns across 7 bases. Germline CDR1 and CDR2: KGHSH and LQKENI. Trimming cost V 5 bases and J 8 bases; bases outside gene matches: 5. The CDR3 sequence is 13 residues long. CDR3 bases: TGTGCCAGCTCAACCGGGACAGTCGAAAAACTGTTTTTT. Translation: CASSTGTVEKLFF.

This chain joins TRBV5-1 and TRBJ2-7; no reliable D call. Germline CDR1 is SGHRS and CDR2 is YFSETQ. Trimming pared 0 bases from V and 6 bases from J, leaving 13 bases between. The CDR3 is 14 amino acids. The CDR3 here is CASSLADRDREQYF. CDR3 in DNA: TGCGCCAGCAGCTTGGCCGATAGGGATCGCGAGCAGTACTTC.

The sample holds one count of this clone. The chain joins TRBV6-1 to TRBJ2-7, with a possible D match to TRBD2 (5 bases). The germline CDR1 and CDR2 sequences are MNHNS and SASEGT. This CDR3 is built from 12 residues. V was clipped by 7 bases and J by 0 bases, with 7 bases between them. The CDR3 is CASTADSYEQYF. In DNA form, the CDR3 reads TGTGCCAGCACAGCGGACTCCTACGAGCAGTACTTC.

The V and J genes are TRBV5-8 and TRBJ1-5; a possible D gene is TRBD1 (5 bases). The CDR3 contains 13 residues. The V end lost 5 bases, the J end lost 4 bases, and 10 bases lay between the germline ends. CDR1 is SGHTS, CDR2 YDEGEE, per germline. The CDR3 loop is CASRTDRNQPQHF. For the CDR3, the DNA is TGTGCCAGCAGAACAGACAGAAATCAGCCCCAGCATTTT.

The chain recombines TRBV7-6 with TRBJ1-1; D is uncertain. Germline loops: CDR1 SGHVS, CDR2 FNYEAQ. Trimming took 4 bases from V and 1 from J, leaving 13 bases between them. The CDR3 runs to 15 residues. CDR3 coding DNA: TGTGCCAGCAGCTACCTCCGGGAACCGAACACTGAAGCTTTCTTT. Protein: CASSYLREPNTEAFF. Using reference TRBV7-6 and TRBJ1-1 for the parts outside the CDR3, the full variable domain is GAGVSQSPRYKVTKRGQDVALRCDPISGHVSLYWYRQALGQGPEFLTYFNYEAQQDKSGLPNDRFSAERPEGSISTLTIQRTEQRDSAMYRCASSYLREPNTEAFFGQGTRLTVV.

This clone showed up just once. This chain uses TRBV5-8 with TRBJ1-2; D might be TRBD1 (5 bases). V was pared by 7 bases and J by 5 bases, with 21 bases between. This CDR3 spans 15 amino acids. Germline V CDR1 and CDR2: SGHTS, YDEGEE. The CDR3 region has the DNA TGTGCCAGCGCCAGGGCCCCTCGGTCGGGATATGGCTACACCTTC. Translated, it gives CASARAPRSGYGYTF.

J is TRBJ2-6 and V is TRBV2; D gene ambiguous. The CDR3 has 17 residues. Trimming took 0 bases from V and 0 from J, leaving 9 bases between them. Looked up from germline, CDR1 is SNHLY and CDR2 is FYNNEI. The CDR3 spells CASSEALRGSGANVLTF. In DNA, the CDR3 is TGTGCCAGCAGTGAAGCGCTTAGAGGCTCTGGGGCCAACGTCCTGACTTTC.